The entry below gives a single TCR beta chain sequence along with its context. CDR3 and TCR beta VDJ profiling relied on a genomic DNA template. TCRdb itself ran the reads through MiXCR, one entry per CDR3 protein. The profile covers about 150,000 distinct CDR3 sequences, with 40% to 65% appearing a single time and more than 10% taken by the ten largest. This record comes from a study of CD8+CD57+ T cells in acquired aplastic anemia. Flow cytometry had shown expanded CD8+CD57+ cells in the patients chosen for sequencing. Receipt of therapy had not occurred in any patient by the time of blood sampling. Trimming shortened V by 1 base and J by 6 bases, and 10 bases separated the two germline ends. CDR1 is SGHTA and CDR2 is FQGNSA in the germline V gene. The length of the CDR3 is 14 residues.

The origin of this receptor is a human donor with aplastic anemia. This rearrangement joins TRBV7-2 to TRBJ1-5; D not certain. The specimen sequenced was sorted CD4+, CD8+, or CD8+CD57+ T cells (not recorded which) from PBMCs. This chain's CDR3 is CASSLGFSGQPQHF. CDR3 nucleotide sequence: TGTGCCAGCAGCTTAGGCTTCTCGGGTCAGCCCCAGCATTTT.